The present T cell receptor beta chain was sequenced within a study of immune characterization of retroperitoneal liposarcoma. This clonotype is medium-sized (0.01 to 0.1%) within its sample. Trimming cost V 0 bases and J 3 bases; bases outside gene matches: 2. This CDR3 comprises 15 residues. Germline lookup yields CDR1 SGHTA and CDR2 FQGTGA. One entry per CDR3 protein results from TCRdb running MiXCR on the PCR reads. The sample records about 11,000 distinct CDR3 sequences, approximately 24% being singletons. Material for sequencing was blood. The chain carries TRBV7-3 and TRBJ2-1; 7 nucleotides agree with TRBD1. The receptor was derived from a female donor with retroperitoneal liposarcoma. The CDR3 spells CASSLTGTDYNEQFF. CDR3 DNA sequence: TGTGCCAGCAGCTTAACAGGGACAGACTACAATGAGCAGTTCTTC.